This is a list of T cell receptor beta chains from one sample in a study of immune evolution from preneoplasia to lung adenocarcinoma. Profiling relied on immunoSEQ multiplex PCR, and the TCRdb table lists in-frame clones only, not all of them. The sample carries some 9,200 clones, 79% recorded once. Sequencing was done on a sample of FFPE lung adenocarcinoma in situ tissue. These receptors were obtained from an older person with lung adenocarcinoma. Both conserved end residues are trimmed from each CDR3. Size values are once, few and many counts, or a class for expanded clones, and some rows have none.

V gene: TRBV28; J gene: TRBJ2-2; clone size: NA; CDR3 protein: ASSLGTGELF
V gene: TRBV29-1; J gene: TRBJ1-6; clone size: NA; CDR3 protein: SVRVADSSPLH
V gene: TRBV7-2; J gene: TRBJ2-2; clone size: few; CDR3 protein: ASSPGLGAGELF
V gene: TRBV4-2; J gene: TRBJ1-2; clone size: NA; CDR3 protein: ASSQPREGYT
V gene: TRBV28; J gene: TRBJ1-1; clone size: NA; CDR3 protein: ASSLNRGEAF
V gene: TRBV11-3; J gene: TRBJ2-1; clone size: NA; CDR3 protein: ASSPGAMNEQF
V gene: TRBV9; J gene: TRBJ2-5; clone size: NA; CDR3 protein: ASSAGETQY
V gene: TRBV19; J gene: TRBJ2-3; clone size: once; CDR3 protein: ASSGGEMNTDTQY
V gene: TRBV14; J gene: TRBJ2-3; clone size: NA; CDR3 protein: ASSQDAGGKDTQY
V gene: TRBV6-5; J gene: TRBJ1-5; clone size: few; CDR3 protein: ASSYGGSQPQH
V gene: TRBV29-1; J gene: TRBJ1-2; clone size: NA; CDR3 protein: SVWAGTYGYT
V gene: TRBV2; J gene: TRBJ2-7; clone size: NA; CDR3 protein: ASSEGHAEYEQY
V gene: TRBV23-1; J gene: TRBJ2-5; clone size: once; CDR3 protein: ASSQSVETQY
V gene: TRBV7-8; J gene: TRBJ1-2; clone size: once; CDR3 protein: ASSLATRANYGYT
V gene: TRBV7-2; J gene: TRBJ2-7; clone size: few; CDR3 protein: ASSLEYEQY
V gene: TRBV13; J gene: TRBJ2-6; clone size: NA; CDR3 protein: ASSHRTSGANVLT
V gene: TRBV4-3; J gene: TRBJ2-7; clone size: NA; CDR3 protein: ASSQDTGRSAEQY
V gene: TRBV12-5; J gene: TRBJ2-5; clone size: NA; CDR3 protein: ASGLGSVFSAGPQGTQY
V gene: TRBV9; J gene: TRBJ2-3; clone size: once; CDR3 protein: ASTGTSSTDTQY
V gene: TRBV30; J gene: TRBJ1-1; clone size: NA; CDR3 protein: AWTRGGWTEAF
V gene: TRBV15; J gene: TRBJ1-6; clone size: NA; CDR3 protein: ATSRGGVRNSPLH
V gene: TRBV28; J gene: TRBJ1-4; clone size: NA; CDR3 protein: ASSLSGAATNEKLF
V gene: TRBV1; J gene: TRBJ2-5; clone size: NA; CDR3 protein: TSSPHSVREQETQY
V gene: TRBV7-3; J gene: TRBJ1-2; clone size: NA; CDR3 protein: ASSNTGGSLDGYT
V gene: TRBV5-4; J gene: TRBJ2-3; clone size: medium-sized; CDR3 protein: ASSGGGADTQY
V gene: TRBV7-2; J gene: TRBJ2-5; clone size: NA; CDR3 protein: ASSPSYDSQETQY
V gene: TRBV5-1; J gene: TRBJ2-2; clone size: NA; CDR3 protein: ASSLDPIENTGELF
V gene: TRBV29-1; J gene: TRBJ2-3; clone size: NA; CDR3 protein: SATTSVTDTQY
V gene: TRBV10-3; J gene: TRBJ2-7; clone size: NA; CDR3 protein: ATRSFYEQY
V gene: TRBV4-3; J gene: TRBJ1-1; clone size: NA; CDR3 protein: ASSLSRGIGEAF
V gene: TRBV5-8; J gene: TRBJ2-3; clone size: NA; CDR3 protein: ASSSQADTQY
V gene: TRBV5-6; J gene: TRBJ1-2; clone size: NA; CDR3 protein: ASSLVNYGYT
V gene: TRBV6-4; J gene: TRBJ2-1; clone size: NA; CDR3 protein: ASSDMSGEQF
V gene: TRBV5-1; J gene: TRBJ1-6; clone size: few; CDR3 protein: ASSLVVTGSPLH
V gene: TRBV16; J gene: TRBJ1-1; clone size: NA; CDR3 protein: ASSDRGGNTEAF
V gene: TRBV7-2; J gene: TRBJ2-5; clone size: NA; CDR3 protein: ASSLSAGDQETQY
V gene: TRBV10-3; J gene: TRBJ1-4; clone size: few; CDR3 protein: AIRQGWNEKLF
V gene: TRBV15; J gene: TRBJ1-1; clone size: NA; CDR3 protein: ATRTTGARSTEAF
V gene: TRBV6-6; J gene: TRBJ1-2; clone size: NA; CDR3 protein: ASSQGGASYGYT
V gene: TRBV12-5; J gene: TRBJ1-1; clone size: NA; CDR3 protein: ASGLPQGKAF
V gene: TRBV4-3; J gene: TRBJ1-3; clone size: NA; CDR3 protein: ASSQDTGTVHSGNTIY
V gene: TRBV7-8; J gene: TRBJ2-1; clone size: once; CDR3 protein: ASSFQGAREQF
V gene: TRBV18; J gene: TRBJ1-4; clone size: NA; CDR3 protein: ASSGPTAGTNLNEKLF
V gene: TRBV28; J gene: TRBJ1-4; clone size: few; CDR3 protein: ASSFGSNEKLF
V gene: TRBV5-1; J gene: TRBJ2-7; clone size: NA; CDR3 protein: ASSLVGEEQY
V gene: TRBV11-2; J gene: TRBJ2-1; clone size: NA; CDR3 protein: ASSLPGANEQF
V gene: TRBV5-5; J gene: TRBJ2-3; clone size: once; CDR3 protein: ASSLQGSREDTQY
V gene: TRBV11-1; J gene: TRBJ1-1; clone size: NA; CDR3 protein: ASSLGLNPFEAF
V gene: TRBV11-3; J gene: TRBJ2-1; clone size: NA; CDR3 protein: ASSASGTSGGNEQF
V gene: TRBV28; J gene: TRBJ1-1; clone size: NA; CDR3 protein: ASLGQGREAF
V gene: TRBV9; J gene: TRBJ1-1; clone size: NA; CDR3 protein: ASSVESMNTEAF
V gene: TRBV18; J gene: TRBJ1-3; clone size: NA; CDR3 protein: ASSPLWTADSGNTIY
V gene: TRBV4-2; J gene: TRBJ1-1; clone size: NA; CDR3 protein: ASSLGGGVGAEAF
V gene: TRBV5-5; J gene: TRBJ2-7; clone size: NA; CDR3 protein: ASSPQGGEQY
V gene: TRBV7-2; J gene: TRBJ2-2; clone size: NA; CDR3 protein: ASSLSPDTGELF